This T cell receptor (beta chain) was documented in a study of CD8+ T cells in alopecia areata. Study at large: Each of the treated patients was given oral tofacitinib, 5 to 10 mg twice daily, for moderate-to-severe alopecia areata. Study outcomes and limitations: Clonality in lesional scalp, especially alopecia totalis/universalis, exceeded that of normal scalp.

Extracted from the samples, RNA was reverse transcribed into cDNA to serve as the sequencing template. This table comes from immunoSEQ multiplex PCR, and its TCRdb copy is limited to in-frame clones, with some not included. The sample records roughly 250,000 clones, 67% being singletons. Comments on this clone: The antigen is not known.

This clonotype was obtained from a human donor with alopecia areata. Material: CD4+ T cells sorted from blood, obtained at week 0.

DNA for the CDR3: TGTGCCAGCAGCCGCGACAGGACTGGGCCCCAGCATTTT. Protein sequence: CASSRDRTGPQHF. The rearrangement links TRBV6-5 to TRBJ1-5; tentatively, D is TRBD1 (6 bases). The CDR3 is made up of 13 amino acids. The V and J ends lost 6 bases and 9 bases respectively, with 15 bases between them. Germline assignment: CDR1 MNHEY and CDR2 SVGAGI.